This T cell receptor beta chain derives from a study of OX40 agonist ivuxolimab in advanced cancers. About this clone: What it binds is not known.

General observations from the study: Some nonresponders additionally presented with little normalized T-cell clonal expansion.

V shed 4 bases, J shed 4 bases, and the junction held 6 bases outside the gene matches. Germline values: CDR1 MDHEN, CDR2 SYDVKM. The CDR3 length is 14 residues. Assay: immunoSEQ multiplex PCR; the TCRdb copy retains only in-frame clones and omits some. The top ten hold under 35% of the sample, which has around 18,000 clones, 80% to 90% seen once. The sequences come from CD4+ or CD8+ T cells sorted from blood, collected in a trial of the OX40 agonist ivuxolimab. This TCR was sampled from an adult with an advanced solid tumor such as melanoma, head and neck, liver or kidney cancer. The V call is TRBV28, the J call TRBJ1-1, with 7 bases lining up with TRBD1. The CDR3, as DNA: TGTGCCAGCAGTTCGGTACAGGGGAGCACTGAAGCTTTCTTT. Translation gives CASSSVQGSTEAFF.